One and the same sample provided the 21 T cell receptor beta chains below, sequenced in a study of CD8 T cells in Susac syndrome. cDNA came from about 0.46 to 1 ug RNA primed by random hexamers. TCRdb independently ran MiXCR on the immunoSEQ multiplex PCR reads; one entry per CDR3 protein. The sample has around 200,000 distinct CDR3 sequences; 95% are singletons. The sample consisted of CD4+ T cells from PBMCs. The receptors were gathered from a human donor with multiple sclerosis.

This clonotype was seen just once. The rearrangement joins TRBV10-3 to TRBJ2-7, with TRBD1 matching over 10 bases. The CDR3 has 13 amino acids. Trimming cost V 11 bases and J 1 base; bases outside gene matches: 5. From germline, CDR1 is ENHRY and CDR2 SYGVKD. The CDR3 nucleotides are TGTGCCCGCGGACAGGGGGAATCCTACGAGCAGTACGTC. It specifies CARGQGESYEQYV.

The CDR3 protein is CAWSQGAEAFF. In DNA form, the CDR3 reads TGTGCCTGGAGTCAGGGGGCTGAAGCTTTCTTT. The chain uses TRBV30 and TRBJ1-1, with 7 bases fitting TRBD1. Trimming at V came to 2 bases and at J to 6 bases, leaving 0 bases not matched to a gene. The germline CDR1 and CDR2 sequences are GTSNPN and SVGIG (reference sequence). The length of the CDR3 is 11 residues.

This chain links TRBV20-1 with TRBJ2-2; D unresolved. The germline V gene has CDR1 DFQATT and CDR2 SNEGSKA (reference sequence). Trimming pared 2 bases from V and 5 bases from J, leaving 3 bases between. The length of the CDR3 is 11 residues. The CDR3 DNA reads as TGCAGTGCTAGATGGACCGGGGAGCTGTTTTTT. It encodes CSARWTGELFF.

CDR3: CASSLVSNEKLFF. CDR3 in DNA: TGTGCCAGCAGCTTGGTGTCGAATGAAAAACTGTTTTTT. The J gene is TRBJ1-4, the V gene TRBV5-6; D is undetermined. The length of the CDR3 is 13 residues. Trimming took 0 bases from V and 5 from J, leaving 5 bases between them. The V gene's germline CDR1 is SGHDT and CDR2 YYEEEE.

The V gene is TRBV3-1, the J gene TRBJ1-6; 10 bases are shared with TRBD1. The germline CDR1 and CDR2 sequences are LGHDT and YNNKEL (reference sequence). J lost 6 bases, V lost 3 bases, and 2 bases had no gene match. This CDR3 contains 15 residues. CDR3 DNA: TGTGCCAGCAGCCAGGGGACAGGGGCTAATTCACCCCTCCACTTT. It yields the protein CASSQGTGANSPLHF. The full variable domain, with the rest looked up from reference TRBV3-1 and TRBJ1-6, is DTAVSQTPKYLVTQMGNDKSIKCEQNLGHDTMYWYKQDSKKFLKIMFSYNNKELIINETVPNRFSPKSPDKAHLNLHINSLELGDSAVYFCASSQGTGANSPLHFGNGTRLTVT.

This clonotype was observed a few times. The chain recombines TRBV9 with TRBJ2-1; possible D gene TRBD1, 5 bases. Germline V gives CDR1 SGDLS, CDR2 YYNGEE. CDR3 length: 12 amino acids. V shed 4 bases and J shed 7 bases, with 9 bases lying between them. In DNA, the CDR3 is TGTGCCAGCAGCCCTCACAGGAATGAGCAGTTCTTC. Translated: CASSPHRNEQFF.

This chain links TRBV7-9 with TRBJ2-4; no reliable D call. The V and J ends lost 1 base and 8 bases respectively, with 12 bases between them. CDR1 and CDR2 (germline): SEHNR, FQNEAQ (reference sequence). The length of the CDR3 is 14 residues. CDR3 protein: CASSLGVDGDIQYF. The CDR3 DNA sequence: TGTGCCAGCAGCTTAGGGGTGGATGGGGACATTCAGTACTTC. Supplemented by reference TRBV7-9 and TRBJ2-4, the full variable domain reads DTGVSQNPRHKITKRGQNVTFRCDPISEHNRLYWYRQTLGQGPEFLTYFQNEAQLEKSRLLSDRFSAERPKGSFSTLEIQRTEQGDSAMYLCASSLGVDGDIQYFGAGTRLSVL.

The gene calls are TRBV12-3 or TRBV12-4 and TRBJ2-7; D ambiguous. The CDR3 totals 13 residues. V was trimmed by 3 bases and J by 9 bases, leaving 15 bases between them. In DNA, the CDR3 is TGTGCCAGCAGTTTTTCCGGGTTGGGCGGGCAGTACTTC. As protein: CASSFSGLGGQYF.

The chain couples TRBV3-1 to TRBJ1-5; D call uncertain. V was shortened by 4 bases and J by 9 bases, with 13 bases between the two germline ends. The CDR3 is 13 residues long. Germline CDR1 reads LGHDT; CDR2 reads YNNKEL (reference sequence). The CDR3 sequence is CASSRDLNGPQHF. The CDR3 bases are TGTGCCAGCAGCCGAGACCTTAATGGGCCCCAGCATTTT.

This rearrangement joins TRBV12-3 or TRBV12-4 to TRBJ1-1, with 7 bases aligning to TRBD1. Trimming cost V 4 bases and J 2 bases; bases outside gene matches: 10. This CDR3 has 16 residues. The CDR3 sequence: CASSYGAGTANTEAFF. The CDR3 nucleotides are TGTGCCAGCAGTTACGGGGCCGGGACAGCAAACACTGAAGCTTTCTTT.

The chain has TRBV2 and TRBJ1-5; TRBD1 agrees at 7 bases. The CDR3 loop spans 15 amino acids. Germline loops: CDR1 SNHLY, CDR2 FYNNEI. V gave up 5 bases and J gave up 0 bases; unmatched junction bases: 4. The CDR3 spells CASSRGTDSNQPQHF. The DNA of the CDR3 is TGTGCCAGCAGTAGGGGGACAGATAGCAATCAGCCCCAGCATTTT.

The J gene is TRBJ2-7, the V gene TRBV20-1; TRBD2 aligns across 10 bases. The V gene's germline CDR1 is DFQATT and CDR2 SNEGSKA (reference sequence). Trimming took 5 bases from V and 2 from J; bases not matched to a gene: 6. This CDR3 region has 14 residues. The CDR3, as DNA: TGCAGTGCTCTCAGGACTAGCGGCACCTACGAGCAGTACTTC. Protein sequence: CSALRTSGTYEQYF.

This clonotype came up once. This chain links TRBV20-1 with TRBJ2-5; D remains unclear. The CDR3 length is 15 residues. V shed 0 bases and J shed 1 base, with 12 bases lying between them. Germline V gene sequence: CDR1 DFQATT, CDR2 SNEGSKA (reference sequence). CDR3 protein: CSARDPLSIQETQYF. In DNA, the CDR3 is TGCAGTGCTAGAGACCCCCTGTCGATCCAAGAGACCCAGTACTTC.

V usage is TRBV5-1 and J usage is TRBJ2-5; no definite D call. V dropped 1 base and J dropped 1 base, with 5 bases sitting between them. The V gene's germline CDR1 is SGHRS and CDR2 YFSETQ. This CDR3 has 13 amino acids. The DNA of the CDR3 is TGCGCCAGCAGCTTGAACAGCCAAGAGACCCAGTACTTC. It codes for CASSLNSQETQYF.

This sequence joins TRBV6-5 and TRBJ2-1, with 11 bases lining up with TRBD1. CDR1 is MNHEY, CDR2 SVGAGI, per germline. The CDR3 totals 16 residues. V dropped 6 bases and J dropped 4; count of bases not matched to a gene: 8. CDR3 sequence (DNA): TGTGCCAGCAGGTCCTCCGGGACAGGGGGTTACAATGAGCAGTTCTTC. Amino acid sequence: CASRSSGTGGYNEQFF.

The V gene is TRBV11-2, the J gene TRBJ2-4; D is perhaps TRBD2 (5 bases). Looked up from germline, CDR1 is SGHAT and CDR2 is FQNNGV. The V end was cut by 3 bases, the J end by 7 bases, with 13 bases between. The CDR3 is 14 residues long. The CDR3 protein is CASSLRRERNIQYF. The CDR3 DNA reads TGTGCCAGCAGCTTGAGAAGGGAGAGGAACATTCAGTACTTC.

This clonotype occurred once. This chain connects TRBV19 to TRBJ1-6, with D perhaps TRBD1 (6 bases). This CDR3 is built from 15 residues. The germline V and J ends were trimmed by 5 bases and 10 bases, with 18 bases remaining between them. Germline V gives CDR1 LNHDA, CDR2 SQIVND (reference sequence). DNA for the CDR3: TGTGCCAGTAGTCCCAGGACAGCCAGCGAATCACCCCTCCACTTT. Protein sequence: CASSPRTASESPLHF.

The chain couples TRBV3-1 to TRBJ2-1, with D perhaps TRBD2 (6 bases). The germline gives CDR1 LGHDT, CDR2 YNNKEL (reference sequence). The length of the CDR3 is 14 residues. Trimming shortened V by 0 bases and J by 6 bases, and 9 bases separated the two germline ends. This chain's CDR3 is CASSQERDVNEQFF. The CDR3 nucleotides are TGTGCCAGCAGCCAAGAGCGGGATGTCAATGAGCAGTTCTTC.

The chain has TRBV3-1 and TRBJ2-4, with TRBD2 as a possible D gene (6 bases). From germline, CDR1 is LGHDT and CDR2 YNNKEL (reference sequence). This CDR3 contains 13 residues. Deletions cut 5 bases from V and 10 bases from J, with 15 bases between. CDR3 amino acids: CASSSGLTSIQYF. As DNA, the CDR3 is TGTGCCAGCAGCTCGGGACTCACCTCAATTCAGTACTTC.

V and J are TRBV9 and TRBJ2-3, with D unclear. V was trimmed by 2 bases and J by 6 bases, leaving 10 bases between them. CDR1 SGDLS and CDR2 YYNGEE come from the germline V gene. CDR3 size: 13 residues. Written as DNA, the CDR3 is TGTGCCAGCAGCGTCGGATTCGGGGATACGCAGTATTTT. The encoded protein is CASSVGFGDTQYF.

With regard to this clonotype: This CDR3 fails to terminate in the conserved phenylalanine or tryptophan, so it likely reflects a read error. The genes are TRBV27 and TRBJ2-1; 13 nucleotides align to TRBD2. V trimming: 8 bases; J trimming: 5 bases; junction bases outside the gene matches: 0. Per germline, CDR1 MNHEY and CDR2 SMNVEV (reference sequence). The CDR3 is 13 residues long. The CDR3 is CASGTSGDNEQFV. CDR3 DNA: TGTGCCAGCGGGACTAGCGGGGACAATGAGCAGTTCGTC.